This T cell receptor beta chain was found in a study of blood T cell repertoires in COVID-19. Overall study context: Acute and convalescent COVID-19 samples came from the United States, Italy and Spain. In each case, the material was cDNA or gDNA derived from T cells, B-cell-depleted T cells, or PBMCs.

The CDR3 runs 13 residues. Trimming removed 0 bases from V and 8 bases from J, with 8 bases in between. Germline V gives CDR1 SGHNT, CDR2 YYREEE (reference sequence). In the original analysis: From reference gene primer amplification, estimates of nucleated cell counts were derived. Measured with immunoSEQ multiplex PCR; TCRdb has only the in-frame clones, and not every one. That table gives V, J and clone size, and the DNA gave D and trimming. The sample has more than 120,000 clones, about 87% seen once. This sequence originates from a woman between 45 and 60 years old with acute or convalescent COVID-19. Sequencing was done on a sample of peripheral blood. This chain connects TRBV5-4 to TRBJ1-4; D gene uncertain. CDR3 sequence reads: CASSLVAGEKLFF. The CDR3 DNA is TGTGCCAGCAGCTTGGTTGCGGGGGAAAAACTGTTTTTT. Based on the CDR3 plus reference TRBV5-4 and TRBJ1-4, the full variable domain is ETGVTQSPTHLIKTRGQQVTLRCSSQSGHNTVSWYQQALGQGPQFIFQYYREEENGRGNFPPRFSGLQFPNYSSELNVNALELDDSALYLCASSLVAGEKLFFGSGTQLSVL.